One sample yielded the 16 T cell receptor beta chains listed below, sequenced in a study of shared clonotypes between healthy human individuals. The data were produced by immunoSEQ multiplex PCR, yet TCRdb's version contains in-frame clones alone and is incomplete. This sample has approximately 2.1 million clones, with approximately 93% found just once. The sequenced material came from naive CD4+ T cells from PBMCs. Subset meaning: CD45RA+ positively selected. These receptor sequences come from a man between 18 and 35 years old in good health. Some clones in this sample may be carry-over from other donors' samples.

Details on this clone: Other DNA sequences in the same sample also yield this CDR3. The V gene is TRBV5-1, the J gene TRBJ2-3, with D unclear. Germline-derived CDR1 and CDR2 are SGHRS and YFSETQ. The CDR3 covers 12 residues. V lost 7 bases to trimming and J lost 2 bases, with 8 bases between them. The CDR3 DNA reads as TGCGCCAGCTCCCAGCCCACAGATACGCAGTATTTT. Amino acids: CASSQPTDTQYF.

In regard to this clone: The same CDR3 also results from other DNA sequences found in this sample. V gene TRBV9 combines with J gene TRBJ2-1; 11 nucleotides match TRBD2. Germline CDR1 reads SGDLS; CDR2 reads YYNGEE. This CDR3 has 15 amino acids. V lost 0 bases and J lost 4; bases outside the gene matches: 0. The CDR3 protein is CASSVGTSGYNEQFF. The CDR3 nucleotides are TGTGCCAGCAGCGTAGGGACTAGCGGGTACAATGAGCAGTTCTTC.

The chain employs TRBV25-1 and TRBJ1-4; 9 bases fit TRBD1. The CDR3 spans 15 residues. Trimming at V came to 4 bases and at J to 7 bases, leaving 7 bases not matched to a gene. Germline V CDR1 and CDR2: MGHDK, SYGVNS. The CDR3 region is CASSGRGQGSEKLFF. CDR3 nucleotide sequence: TGTGCCAGCAGTGGCCGGGGACAGGGAAGTGAAAAACTGTTTTTT.

The chain uses TRBV4-1 and TRBJ2-1; D remains ambiguous. In germline, CDR1 is MGHRA, CDR2 YSYEKL. V was clipped by 4 bases and J by 0 bases, with 10 bases between them. This CDR3 comprises 15 residues. This CDR3 reads CASSRLGDSYNEQFF. The CDR3 DNA follows: TGCGCCAGCAGCCGCCTTGGGGACTCCTACAATGAGCAGTTCTTC.

This chain links TRBV18 with TRBJ1-2; D is undetermined. Germline CDR1 KGHSH, CDR2 LQKENI. This CDR3 region has 14 residues. Trimming took 0 bases from V and 4 from J, leaving 9 bases between them. Written as DNA, the CDR3 is TGTGCCAGCTCACCACCGAACTCTCCCTATGGCTACACCTTC. Protein sequence: CASSPPNSPYGYTF.

The rearrangement uses TRBV29-1 and TRBJ2-3; the D gene is possibly TRBD1 (6 bases). CDR1 is SQVTM and CDR2 is ANQGSEA in the germline V gene. Between the trimmed V and J ends, which lost 4 bases and 4 bases, there was a span of 12 bases. This CDR3 has 13 residues. CDR3 bases: TGCAGCGTTGCGGGGTGGGGGCCAGATACGCAGTATTTT. Translated, it gives CSVAGWGPDTQYF.

This clone has only one observation. The rearrangement uses TRBV29-1 and TRBJ2-7, with TRBD2 as a possible D gene (5 bases). The CDR3 consists of 16 residues. Trimming removed 0 bases from V and 4 bases from J, with 19 bases in between. CDR1 and CDR2 from the germline V gene are SQVTM and ANQGSEA. CDR3 in DNA: TGCAGCGTTGAAGATGGGTGGTACACGGGGAGTTACGAGCAGTACTTC. This sequence encodes CSVEDGWYTGSYEQYF.

Worth noting for this clone: An end of the junction differs from the germline gene, which may be a read error. The genes are TRBV25-1 and TRBJ2-5, with D possibly being TRBD2 (5 bases). Per germline, CDR1 MGHDK and CDR2 SYGVNS. This CDR3 contains 14 residues. As DNA, the CDR3 is TGTGCCAGCGGTGAGGGCGGCAAAAAAGAGACCCAGTACTTC. Translation: CASGEGGKKETQYF.

A note on this clone: In the same sample, other DNA sequences code for this CDR3. The chain employs TRBV9 and TRBJ1-2; D unresolved. This CDR3 is 13 amino acids long. V shed 0 bases and J shed 4 bases, with 7 bases lying between them. CDR1 is SGDLS, CDR2 YYNGEE, per germline. The CDR3 DNA sequence: TGTGCCAGCAGCGTAGAGGAGGGCTATGGCTACACCTTC. It translates to CASSVEEGYGYTF.

Comment on this clone: The same CDR3 also results from other DNA sequences found in this sample. The chain is built from TRBV7-2 and TRBJ2-3; no firm D call. Trimming removed 4 bases from V and 1 base from J, with 6 bases in between. This CDR3 has 13 residues. Per the germline V gene, CDR1 is SGHTA and CDR2 is FQGNSA. The CDR3 nucleotides are TGTGCCAGCAGCTGGGGTGGCACAGATACGCAGTATTTT. This gives the protein CASSWGGTDTQYF. Together with reference TRBV7-2 and TRBJ2-3, the CDR3 gives the full variable domain: GAGVSQSPSNKVTEKGKDVELRCDPISGHTALYWYRQSLGQGLEFLIYFQGNSAPDKSGLPSDRFSAERTGGSVSTLTIQRTQQEDSAVYLCASSWGGTDTQYFGPGTRLTVL.

V is TRBV27 and J is TRBJ1-2; a weak D match, TRBD1 (5 bases). The CDR3 contains 14 residues. Trimming cost V 5 bases and J 5 bases, with 15 bases left between them. Germline-derived CDR1 and CDR2 are MNHEY and SMNVEV (reference sequence). DNA for the CDR3: TGTGCCAGCAGTACATTACGGACAAATTATGGCTACACCTTC. It codes for CASSTLRTNYGYTF.

V is TRBV4-1 and J is TRBJ2-7, with D possibly being TRBD1 (7 bases). Germline values: CDR1 MGHRA, CDR2 YSYEKL. CDR3 length equals 15 residues. V was clipped by 4 bases and J by 2 bases, with 15 bases between them. This CDR3 is CASSPQGGKTYEQYF. The CDR3 coding sequence is TGCGCCAGCAGCCCCCAGGGGGGCAAGACCTACGAGCAGTACTTC.

The chain carries TRBV11-3 and TRBJ2-2; 8 positions agree with TRBD1. The trim removed 5 bases at V and 7 bases at J, leaving 9 bases unmatched. Looked up from germline, CDR1 is SGHNT and CDR2 is YENEEA. This CDR3 has 15 amino acids. In nucleotides, the CDR3 is TGTGCCAGCAGCCCCGTGGCAGGGGGCTTCGGGGAGCTGTTTTTT. It specifies CASSPVAGGFGELFF.

V and J are TRBV30 and TRBJ2-7, with 12 positions matching TRBD2. This CDR3 is 12 amino acids long. Unmatched junction bases numbered 7, after V lost 7 bases and J lost 9 bases. CDR1 and CDR2 from the germline V gene are GTSNPN and SVGIG (reference sequence). CDR3 amino acids: CAYRLAGVVQYF. The DNA of the CDR3 is TGTGCCTATAGACTAGCGGGAGTTGTGCAGTACTTC.

V gene TRBV13 combines with J gene TRBJ2-5, with D perhaps matching TRBD1 (6 bases). The germline V gene encodes CDR1 PRHDT and CDR2 FYEKMQ (reference sequence). V lost 1 base and J 8 bases, leaving 14 bases between the germline ends. CDR3 length: 14 residues. CDR3 sequence: CASSLDPGARTQYF. CDR3 nucleotide sequence: TGTGCCAGCAGCTTAGACCCAGGGGCCCGTACCCAGTACTTC.

The rearrangement joins TRBV29-1 to TRBJ2-4; D ambiguous. This CDR3 region has 21 residues. The V and J ends lost 3 bases and 0 bases respectively, with 30 bases between them. Looked up from germline, CDR1 is SQVTM and CDR2 is ANQGSEA. The CDR3 nucleotides read TGCAGCGTTGATGAGTCGGCAGCCGGACGATCATTCATCATAGCCAAAAACATTCAGTACTTC. Its translation is CSVDESAAGRSFIIAKNIQYF.